This TCR beta chain was found in a study of siplizumab effects on memory and regulatory T cells. V was pared by 5 bases and J by 6 bases, with 10 bases of the junction left unmatched. The CDR3 sequence is 15 residues long. Germline V CDR1 and CDR2: LNHNV, YYDKDF (reference sequence). The protocol was immunoSEQ multiplex PCR, while the TCRdb copy is restricted to in-frame clones and leaves out a portion. The repertoire consists of tens of thousands of clones, with under 95% occurring once and the leading ten covering about 6.7%. Comments on this clone: Antigen specificity is unknown.

Study-level results: An assignable naive or memory phenotype was lacking in roughly 80-96% of proliferating CD4+ or CD8+ clones. Poor capture below about 10^-5 frequency left most alloreactive clones unmapped to unstimulated subsets. Apparently key alloresponse contributors, naive T cells also seemed more diverse than memory cells. Mean Treg-derived proportions of mappable alloreactive CD4+ clones were around 70% for siplizumab and about 28% for controls.

Sequenced sample: CD8+ T cells sorted from blood. The chain recombines TRBV15 with TRBJ2-1; 7 nucleotides align to TRBD1. The TCR comes from a human donor in good health. The CDR3 DNA reads TGTGCCACCAGCTCCCTCAGAGCAGGGGGCAATGAGCAGTTCTTC. Protein: CATSSLRAGGNEQFF.